What follows are 32 T cell receptor beta chains derived from one specimen sequenced in a study of memory CD8 T cells in hepatitis C reinfection (TCRdb year 2017). To prepare the library, the immunoSEQ multiplex PCR assay was applied. TCRdb obtained this table from immuneACCESS and retained in-frame rearrangements with V and J assigned. These tables miss some clones; where compared with another copy, unresolved V genes account for less than half of the shortfall, and the remainder is unexplained. Here the sample has more than 45,000 clones; approximately 89% occur a single time. Over 0.95% of the sample goes to the ten largest clones. The time point label corresponds to: pre-reinfection, 55 to 20 weeks before reinfection detection. TCR sequencing was performed on the sorted cells directly ex vivo, without any in vitro expansion beforehand. Sequenced material: naive CD8+ T cells sorted from blood. The cell subset or site label for this specimen denotes: total naive CD8+CD45RO- T cells. These receptors came from a young man with hepatitis C virus infection.

The V and J genes are TRBV19 and TRBJ1-2, with a tentative D call TRBD1 (6 bases). Looked up from germline, CDR1 is LNHDA and CDR2 is SQIVND (reference sequence). The CDR3 loop spans 14 amino acids. V was shortened by 3 bases and J by 4 bases, with 12 bases between the two germline ends. For the CDR3, the DNA is TGTGCCAGTAGTATTGGACAGCTTTCCTATGGCTACACCTTC. This codes for CASSIGQLSYGYTF.

The chain links TRBV5-6 to TRBJ2-7; 9 bases line up with TRBD1. The length of the CDR3 is 18 residues. Germline loops: CDR1 SGHDT, CDR2 YYEEEE. J gave up 6 bases and V 3 bases, and 19 bases lay outside the gene matches. CDR3 loop: CASSSPKKDRGAVGEQYV. CDR3 sequence (DNA): TGTGCCAGCAGCTCCCCCAAAAAGGACAGGGGCGCTGTCGGCGAGCAGTACGTC.

This rearrangement joins TRBV5-6 to TRBJ2-7; maybe TRBD2 (5 bases). Per the germline V gene, CDR1 is SGHDT and CDR2 is YYEEEE. V shed 3 bases and J shed 3 bases, with 10 bases lying between them. The CDR3 consists of 13 residues. This CDR3 reads CASSSAGVYEQYV. The CDR3 DNA follows: TGTGCCAGCAGCTCCGCCGGGGTCTACGAGCAGTACGTC.

This clone was observed a single time. J is TRBJ2-3 and V is TRBV7-9; 11 bases align to TRBD2. Trimming at V came to 5 bases and at J to 2 bases, leaving 12 bases not matched to a gene. There are 18 residues in the CDR3. Germline values: CDR1 SEHNR, CDR2 FQNEAQ (reference sequence). CDR3 amino acids: CASSPPRGLAEDTDTQYF. CDR3 DNA: TGTGCCAGCAGCCCACCCAGGGGACTAGCGGAAGACACAGATACGCAGTATTTT. The variable domain in full, completed from reference TRBV7-9 and TRBJ2-3, reads DTGVSQNPRHKITKRGQNVTFRCDPISEHNRLYWYRQTLGQGPEFLTYFQNEAQLEKSRLLSDRFSAERPKGSFSTLEIQRTEQGDSAMYLCASSPPRGLAEDTDTQYFGPGTRLTVL.

The sample holds a few counts of this clone. The chain joins TRBV28 to TRBJ1-5; 7 nucleotides agree with TRBD1. V shed 7 bases, J shed 8 bases, and the junction held 5 bases outside the gene matches. The V gene's germline CDR1 is MDHEN and CDR2 SYDVKM. The CDR3 is 12 residues long. The CDR3 nucleotides are TGTGCCAGCAACCCCCAGGGGGAGCCCCAGCATTTT. Translated, it gives CASNPQGEPQHF.

This clone has only one observation. The V call is TRBV30, the J call TRBJ1-2, with D uncertain. This CDR3 has 16 amino acids. Germline CDR1 GTSNPN, CDR2 SVGIG (reference sequence). The V and J ends lost 3 bases and 0 bases respectively, with 17 bases between them. The CDR3 region has the DNA TGTGCCTGGAGATCGATTGGCGGCGAACCTAACTATGGCTACACCTTC. Amino acid sequence: CAWRSIGGEPNYGYTF.

The J gene is TRBJ2-1, the V gene TRBV6-6; D perhaps matches TRBD2 (6 bases). CDR3 length equals 15 residues. V was cut by 5 bases and J by 2 bases, with 13 bases left in between. Per germline, CDR1 MNHNY and CDR2 SVGAGI (reference sequence). The CDR3 here is CASSVVPGAYNEQFF. The CDR3 DNA sequence: TGTGCCAGCAGTGTCGTCCCGGGAGCCTACAATGAGCAGTTCTTC.

The chain has TRBV4-1 and TRBJ2-2, with D unresolved. Germline loops: CDR1 MGHRA, CDR2 YSYEKL. The CDR3 runs 12 residues. Trimming pared 4 bases from V and 3 bases from J, leaving 3 bases between. In DNA form, the CDR3 reads TGCGCCAGCAGCCCGGACACCGGGGAGCTGTTTTTT. It specifies CASSPDTGELFF.

This clone appeared a single time. The gene calls are TRBV4-1 and TRBJ2-3; D is unresolved. Germline V CDR1 and CDR2: MGHRA, YSYEKL. The ends were cut back, 1 base at V and 9 bases at J, with 17 bases in the middle. The length of the CDR3 is 15 residues. The CDR3 DNA reads as TGCGCCAGCAGCCAAGCCGGCACGCCAACGGAGACGCAGTATTTT. Translation gives CASSQAGTPTETQYF.

The V gene is TRBV7-9, the J gene TRBJ1-3, with no clear D. The CDR3 runs to 14 residues. Trimming took off 3 bases at V and 0 bases at J, with 6 bases between the two ends. Germline-derived CDR1 and CDR2 are SEHNR and FQNEAQ (reference sequence). CDR3 residues: CASSLDSSGNTIYF. Written as DNA, the CDR3 is TGTGCCAGCAGCTTGGACTCCTCTGGAAACACCATATATTTT.

The chain recombines TRBV18 with TRBJ2-2; D possibly corresponds to TRBD1 (6 bases). The CDR3 runs to 17 residues. Deletions cut 6 bases from V and 1 base from J, with 18 bases between. Germline V gene sequence: CDR1 KGHSH, CDR2 LQKENI. For the CDR3, the DNA is TGTGCCAGCTCTCCGGACCCGGGACACTTGAACACCGGGGAGCTGTTTTTT. Its protein product is CASSPDPGHLNTGELFF. Combining the CDR3 with reference TRBV18 and TRBJ2-2 gives the whole variable domain NAGVMQNPRHLVRRRGQEARLRCSPMKGHSHVYWYRQLPEEGLKFMVYLQKENIIDESGMPKERFSAEFPKEGPSILRIQQVVRGDSAAYFCASSPDPGHLNTGELFFGEGSRLTVL.

The V gene is TRBV9, the J gene TRBJ2-7, with D possibly being TRBD2 (7 bases). V lost 3 bases to trimming and J lost 2 bases, with 15 bases between them. The germline V gene encodes CDR1 SGDLS and CDR2 YYNGEE. This CDR3 contains 15 residues. CDR3 in DNA: TGTGCCAGCAGCGCCAGGGGAGGGAACACCTACGAGCAGTACTTC. It is translated as CASSARGGNTYEQYF. The full variable domain, completed using reference TRBV9 and TRBJ2-7, is DSGVTQTPKHLITATGQRVTLRCSPRSGDLSVYWYQQSLDQGLQFLIQYYNGEERAKGNILERFSAQQFPDLHSELNLSSLELGDSALYFCASSARGGNTYEQYFGPGTRLTVT.

The chain recombines TRBV7-9 with TRBJ2-1, with 11 bases matching TRBD2. Germline CDR1 and CDR2: SEHNR and FQNEAQ (reference sequence). V lost 6 bases, J lost 6 bases, and 10 bases stayed unmatched. This CDR3 contains 16 residues. This CDR3 reads CASSVLAGGPGNEQFF. CDR3 DNA: TGTGCCAGCAGTGTCTTAGCGGGAGGGCCGGGCAATGAGCAGTTCTTC.

The chain carries TRBV7-9 and TRBJ2-5, with 8 bases that match TRBD2. The germline CDR1 and CDR2 sequences are SEHNR and FQNEAQ (reference sequence). V lost 4 bases to trimming and J lost 2 bases; unmatched junction nucleotides: 6. This CDR3 contains 15 residues. For the CDR3, the DNA is TGTGCCAGCAGCTCCGGGGGGGCCTGGCAAGAGACCCAGTACTTC. This sequence encodes CASSSGGAWQETQYF.

This sequence joins TRBV7-9 and TRBJ2-3, with TRBD2 as a possible D gene (5 bases). V lost 4 bases to trimming and J lost 0 bases, with 17 bases between them. Per the germline V gene, CDR1 is SEHNR and CDR2 is FQNEAQ (reference sequence). The CDR3 consists of 17 residues. The CDR3 loop is CASSWTVGRTSTDTQYF. In DNA form, the CDR3 reads TGTGCCAGCAGCTGGACGGTGGGCAGGACTAGCACAGATACGCAGTATTTT.

The chain carries TRBV19 and TRBJ2-7; D may be TRBD1 (5 bases). Germline CDR1 and CDR2: LNHDA and SQIVND (reference sequence). Trimming shortened V by 3 bases and J by 0 bases, and 12 bases separated the two germline ends. This CDR3 has 15 residues. The CDR3 is CASSMRFQGSYEQYF. The CDR3 coding sequence is TGTGCCAGTAGTATGAGGTTTCAGGGCTCCTACGAGCAGTACTTC.

Remarks on this clone: The junction departs from the called germline gene at one end, perhaps through a read error. DNA for the CDR3: TGTGCCAGCAGCGTAGCCCTTGGGCGGGAACTGTACGAGCAGTACTTC. Translated, it gives CASSVALGRELYEQYF. The J gene is TRBJ2-7, the V gene TRBV7-9, with D perhaps matching TRBD2 (6 bases). In germline, CDR1 is SEHNR, CDR2 FQNEAQ (reference sequence). The CDR3 sequence is 16 residues long.

The CDR3 nucleotides read TGTGCCAGTAGTATTATAGTCTCTGGGGCCAACGTCCTGACTTTC. Translating gives CASSIIVSGANVLTF. The gene calls are TRBV19 and TRBJ2-6; D is unresolved. This CDR3 contains 15 residues. Looked up from germline, CDR1 is LNHDA and CDR2 is SQIVND (reference sequence). The V and J ends lost 3 bases and 0 bases respectively, with 6 bases between them.

This chain connects TRBV28 to TRBJ2-7; 9 bases map to TRBD1. CDR1 MDHEN and CDR2 SYDVKM come from the germline V gene. The length of the CDR3 is 14 residues. The V segment lost 5 bases and the J segment 4 bases; nucleotides outside the gene matches: 6. In nucleotides, the CDR3 is TGTGCCAGCAGTAACAGGGGGCTCCTTTACGAGCAGTACTTC. This encodes CASSNRGLLYEQYF.

J is TRBJ2-3 and V is TRBV13; 8 bases map to TRBD2. The V gene end was trimmed by 3 bases and the J gene end by 6 bases; junction bases not matched to a gene: 8. The CDR3 is 15 residues long. Looked up from germline, CDR1 is PRHDT and CDR2 is FYEKMQ (reference sequence). The CDR3 nucleotides are TGTGCCAGCAGCTTTGATCGGGGGGGGTTGGATACGCAGTATTTT. Translation gives CASSFDRGGLDTQYF.

The CDR3 bases are TGTGCCAGCAGCAGTACCGGGACAGGGCAACATCCCGGTGAAAAACTGTTTTTT. Translation gives CASSSTGTGQHPGEKLFF. The rearrangement uses TRBV5-4 and TRBJ1-4, with TRBD1 matching over 9 bases. J was trimmed by 7 bases and V by 4 bases; bases with no gene match: 17. Germline assignment: CDR1 SGHNT and CDR2 YYREEE (reference sequence). This CDR3 region has 18 residues. Full variable domain (remainder filled in from reference TRBV5-4 and TRBJ1-4): ETGVTQSPTHLIKTRGQQVTLRCSSQSGHNTVSWYQQALGQGPQFIFQYYREEENGRGNFPPRFSGLQFPNYSSELNVNALELDDSALYLCASSSTGTGQHPGEKLFFGSGTQLSVL.

V and J are TRBV19 and TRBJ1-5; 9 bases fit TRBD1. Trimming at V came to 1 base and at J to 2 bases, leaving 15 bases not matched to a gene. The V gene's germline CDR1 is LNHDA and CDR2 SQIVND (reference sequence). This CDR3 spans 20 amino acids. The CDR3 sequence: CASSIGLRDRVVVGNQPQHF. The CDR3 nucleotides are TGTGCCAGTAGTATAGGGCTCAGGGACAGGGTCGTTGTGGGCAATCAGCCCCAGCATTTT.

The J gene is TRBJ1-1, the V gene TRBV19; 7 bases fit TRBD1. The CDR3 consists of 15 residues. The V and J ends lost 5 bases and 5 bases, in that order; junction bases with no gene match: 11. Germline lookup yields CDR1 LNHDA and CDR2 SQIVND (reference sequence). The CDR3 DNA is TGTGCCAGTAGTGTAGGTGGCAGGGGGTGGACTGAAGCTTTCTTT. Translation gives CASSVGGRGWTEAFF.

The genes are TRBV4-3 and TRBJ1-3; D possibly corresponds to TRBD1 (5 bases). Germline assignment: CDR1 LGHNA and CDR2 YSLEER. Trimming pared 4 bases from V and 0 bases from J, leaving 10 bases between. The CDR3 is 15 amino acids. For the CDR3, the DNA is TGCGCCAGCAGCCCCGACGGGGGCTCTGGAAACACCATATATTTT. It encodes CASSPDGGSGNTIYF.

This sequence joins TRBV27 and TRBJ2-3; 10 bases fit TRBD2. Trimming cost V 4 bases and J 7 bases; bases outside gene matches: 8. This CDR3 spans 15 amino acids. Germline CDR1 is MNHEY and CDR2 is SMNVEV (reference sequence). CDR3 DNA sequence: TGTGCCAGCAGTTGGAGCGGGGGGGAGTTGAATACGCAGTATTTT. It codes for CASSWSGGELNTQYF.

This clone appeared a single time. The chain couples TRBV6-1 to TRBJ2-1; TRBD2 agrees at 11 bases. This CDR3 contains 15 residues. Germline CDR1 MNHNS, CDR2 SASEGT. V trimming: 2 bases; J trimming: 3 bases; junction bases outside the gene matches: 0. CDR3 sequence reads: CASSELAGGYNEQFF. The CDR3 DNA reads as TGTGCCAGCAGTGAACTAGCGGGAGGCTACAATGAGCAGTTCTTC.

The rearrangement links TRBV19 to TRBJ2-1, with D perhaps matching TRBD2 (6 bases). The CDR3 is 14 residues long. The germline V gene encodes CDR1 LNHDA and CDR2 SQIVND (reference sequence). The V and J ends lost 3 bases and 4 bases respectively, with 10 bases between them. CDR3 residues: CASSMAGGYNEQFF. CDR3 in DNA: TGTGCCAGTAGTATGGCTGGGGGGTACAATGAGCAGTTCTTC.

V and J are TRBV9 and TRBJ2-3; 9 nucleotides line up with TRBD2. Germline CDR1 reads SGDLS; CDR2 reads YYNGEE. The CDR3 has 16 amino acids. With 0 bases clipped from V and 2 bases from J, the junction kept 4 bases outside the gene matches. The CDR3 protein is CASSVEGGGATDTQYF. The CDR3 DNA reads TGTGCCAGCAGCGTAGAGGGCGGGGGGGCCACAGATACGCAGTATTTT.

The chain is built from TRBV6-5 and TRBJ2-1; TRBD2 matches 11 bases. Germline-derived CDR1 and CDR2 are MNHEY and SVGAGI. Trimming cost V 6 bases and J 7 bases; bases outside gene matches: 5. This CDR3 spans 14 amino acids. CDR3 DNA: TGTGCCAGCAGGGTAGCGGGGGGGAGGAATGAGCAGTTCTTC. It encodes CASRVAGGRNEQFF.

V gene TRBV7-9 combines with J gene TRBJ2-6; 7 bases fit TRBD1. V lost 3 bases and J lost 4; bases outside the gene matches: 3. Germline V gene lookup returns CDR1 SEHNR and CDR2 FQNEAQ (reference sequence). This CDR3 spans 15 amino acids. The CDR3 DNA reads as TGTGCCAGCAGCTTGACAGGGTCCGGGGCCAACGTCCTGACTTTC. As protein: CASSLTGSGANVLTF.

This clone was seen just once. The chain links TRBV6-1 to TRBJ2-1, with D perhaps TRBD2 (5 bases). Germline CDR1 is MNHNS and CDR2 is SASEGT. V dropped 2 bases and J dropped 4 bases, with 18 bases sitting between them. The length of the CDR3 is 17 residues. The CDR3 nucleotides are TGTGCCAGCAGTGAATTTATTGGAGCGGAGGAGTACAATGAGCAGTTCTTC. Protein sequence: CASSEFIGAEEYNEQFF.

J is TRBJ2-5 and V is TRBV6-5; 7 bases align to TRBD2. V dropped 6 bases and J dropped 6; count of bases not matched to a gene: 10. Germline CDR1 is MNHEY and CDR2 is SVGAGI. CDR3 length: 14 residues. This CDR3 is CASRLAPEGKTQYF. The CDR3 DNA reads TGTGCCAGCAGACTAGCGCCGGAGGGTAAGACCCAGTACTTC.